Following are 14 T cell receptor beta chains from one sample sequenced in a study of tumor and adjacent non-tumor tissue in lung cancer. This sample's RNA came from whole unsorted tissue. TCRbeta libraries were built with three rounds of nested PCR, modified from ARM-PCR. TCRdb re-called the multiplex PCR reads with MiXCR, one entry per CDR3 protein. The repertoire holds 220,000 or so distinct CDR3 sequences, with over 55% as singletons. The sequenced sample consisted of lung tumor tissue. These receptors were obtained from a man aged 60 to 75 with non-small cell lung cancer.

The CDR3 region is CSVGLNSGNTIYF. The DNA of the CDR3 is TGCAGCGTTGGGTTAAACTCTGGAAACACCATATATTTT. The rearrangement joins TRBV29-1 to TRBJ1-3; D not certain. Trimming removed 4 bases from V and 0 bases from J, with 7 bases in between. Germline V CDR1 and CDR2: SQVTM, ANQGSEA. This CDR3 contains 13 residues.

Remarks on this clonotype: A read error may be the cause here, since a much bigger clone is one base away. This rearrangement joins TRBV6-6 to TRBJ2-7; D ambiguous. Germline V gene sequence: CDR1 MNHNY, CDR2 SVGAGI (reference sequence). The CDR3 runs 16 residues. The CDR3 is CASSYWAGSLSYKQYF. CDR3 sequence (DNA): TGTGCCAGCAGTTACTGGGCCGGCTCTCTATCCTACAAGCAGTACTTC.

In its sample, this clonotype was seen a few times. The chain employs TRBV29-1 and TRBJ2-3; 9 bases agree with TRBD1. Germline CDR1 and CDR2: SQVTM and ANQGSEA. The CDR3 is 14 amino acids. V lost 6 bases to trimming and J lost 5 bases; unmatched junction nucleotides: 9. The CDR3 DNA sequence: TGCAGCGTCCGATTGACAGGGGGAGTAGATACGCAGTATTTT. The encoded protein is CSVRLTGGVDTQYF.

A remark on this clonotype: Given a much more abundant clone one base away, this may be a read error. The rearrangement uses TRBV4-3 and TRBJ2-2, with D maybe TRBD2 (6 bases). The germline gives CDR1 LGHNA, CDR2 YSLEER. V lost 4 bases to trimming and J lost 2 bases, with 17 bases between them. CDR3 length equals 17 residues. The CDR3 is CASSLSYAGLNTGELFF. The CDR3 coding sequence is TGCGCCAGCAGCCTGTCCTATGCGGGACTCAACACCGGGGAGCTGTTTTTT.

Regarding this clonotype: Given the absence of the conserved phenylalanine or tryptophan at the CDR3 end, a read error is likely. This rearrangement joins TRBV12-3 or TRBV12-4 to TRBJ1-4, with D hard to call. There are 17 residues in the CDR3. Trimming removed 3 bases from V and 4 bases from J, with 18 bases in between. In DNA form, the CDR3 reads TGTGCCAGCAGTTTGGCCGGCATGGTCAGATATAATGAAAAACTGTTTCTT. Amino acids: CASSLAGMVRYNEKLFL.

On this clonotype itself: A junction end diverges from the germline sequence, so it may reflect a read error. This sequence joins TRBV24-1 and TRBJ2-6; no definite D call. CDR3 length: 16 amino acids. Germline CDR1 and CDR2: KGHDR and SFDVKD. CDR3 coding DNA: TGTGCCACCAGTGATCCGGGCCAATCTGGAGCCAAGGTCCTGACTTTC. This sequence encodes CATSDPGQSGAKVLTF.

This clonotype was counted many times. The chain has TRBV20-1 and TRBJ1-4; D possibly corresponds to TRBD1 (5 bases). CDR3 length: 18 amino acids. V was trimmed by 3 bases and J by 0 bases, leaving 20 bases between them. Germline assignment: CDR1 DFQATT and CDR2 SNEGSKA (reference sequence). In nucleotides, the CDR3 is TGCAGTGCTAGCCAAGACAGCTTGCTCGTTGCAACTAATGAAAAACTGTTTTTT. This codes for CSASQDSLLVATNEKLFF.

This clonotype was recorded only once. The genes are TRBV20-1 and TRBJ1-2; D perhaps matches TRBD1 (6 bases). Germline V gene data show CDR1 as DFQATT and CDR2 as SNEGSKA (reference sequence). The germline V and J ends were trimmed by 6 bases and 4 bases, with 15 bases remaining between them. CDR3 size: 13 residues. The CDR3 reads CSARQAPVYGYTF. CDR3 sequence (DNA): TGCAGTGCCAGACAGGCGCCCGTCTATGGCTACACCTTC.

This clonotype was counted ten times or more. The chain links TRBV29-1 to TRBJ2-1; D is unclear. The CDR3 spans 10 residues. The V end was cut by 3 bases, the J end by 9 bases, with 6 bases between. Germline assignment: CDR1 SQVTM and CDR2 ANQGSEA. CDR3 region: CSVDNVEQFF. CDR3 coding DNA: TGCAGCGTTGATAACGTTGAGCAGTTCTTC.

This clonotype was observed a handful of times. The chain has TRBV5-1 and TRBJ1-4; D gene unclear. This CDR3 comprises 15 residues. Germline V gene data show CDR1 as SGHRS and CDR2 as YFSETQ. Trimming left V 0 bases short and J 3 bases short, with 9 bases between. DNA for the CDR3: TGCGCCAGCAGCTTGGCCCCCGGGGCTAATGAAAAACTGTTTTTT. This sequence encodes CASSLAPGANEKLFF.

With respect to this clonotype: This may be a read error: a much more frequent sequence differs by one nucleotide. The V call is TRBV20-1, the J call TRBJ1-6; no firm D call. Germline-derived CDR1 and CDR2 are DFQATT and SNEGSKA (reference sequence). Trimming removed 3 bases at V and 9 bases at J, with 9 bases between. The CDR3 is made up of 12 amino acids. The CDR3 spells CSASISRSPLHF. The CDR3 coding sequence is TGCAGTGCTAGCATAAGTCGTTCACCCCTCCACTTT.

The V gene is TRBV6-2 or TRBV6-3, the J gene TRBJ2-1, with 7 bases aligning to TRBD2. From germline, CDR1 is MNHEY and CDR2 SVGEGT. This CDR3 has 14 residues. The CDR3 here is CGTVVTSTYNEQFF. The CDR3 DNA reads as TGTGGCACTGTCGTGACTAGCACCTACAATGAGCAGTTCTTC.

Remarks on this clonotype: One base away lies a much larger clone, so this may be a sequencing read error. This chain uses TRBV6-5 with TRBJ2-1; tentative D call: TRBD2 (5 bases). V dropped 7 bases and J dropped 12 bases, with 13 bases sitting between them. This CDR3 spans 11 amino acids. The germline CDR1 and CDR2 sequences are MNHEY and SVGAGI. The DNA of the CDR3 is TGTGCCAGCAACGCTGACACTAGGCAGTTCTTC. It specifies CASNADTRQFF.

About this clonotype itself: A clone one base away is much larger, so this may be a read error. V is TRBV4-3 and J is TRBJ2-1; 8 bases align to TRBD2. This CDR3 spans 14 amino acids. Trimming at V came to 5 bases and at J to 4 bases, leaving 4 bases not matched to a gene. Germline assignment: CDR1 LGHNA and CDR2 YSLEER. This CDR3 is CASSITGGYNEQFF. The CDR3 DNA reads as TGCGCCAGCAGCATCACGGGAGGGTACAATGAGCAGTTCTTC.